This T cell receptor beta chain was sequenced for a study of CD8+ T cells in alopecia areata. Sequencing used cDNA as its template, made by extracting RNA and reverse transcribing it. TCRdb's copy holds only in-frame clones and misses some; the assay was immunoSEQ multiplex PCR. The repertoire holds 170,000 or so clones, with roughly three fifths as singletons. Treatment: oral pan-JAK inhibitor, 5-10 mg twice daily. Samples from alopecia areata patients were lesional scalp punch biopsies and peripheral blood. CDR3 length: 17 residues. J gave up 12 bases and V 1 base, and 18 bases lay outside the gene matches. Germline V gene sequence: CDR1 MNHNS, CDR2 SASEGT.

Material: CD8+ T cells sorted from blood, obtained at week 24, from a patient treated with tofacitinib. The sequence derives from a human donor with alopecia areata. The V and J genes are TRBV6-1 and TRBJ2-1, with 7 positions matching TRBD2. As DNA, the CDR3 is TGTGCCAGCAGTGAAGAGGCAGGACTAGGCGTCCCATACGTGCAGTTCTTC. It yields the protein CASSEEAGLGVPYVQFF.